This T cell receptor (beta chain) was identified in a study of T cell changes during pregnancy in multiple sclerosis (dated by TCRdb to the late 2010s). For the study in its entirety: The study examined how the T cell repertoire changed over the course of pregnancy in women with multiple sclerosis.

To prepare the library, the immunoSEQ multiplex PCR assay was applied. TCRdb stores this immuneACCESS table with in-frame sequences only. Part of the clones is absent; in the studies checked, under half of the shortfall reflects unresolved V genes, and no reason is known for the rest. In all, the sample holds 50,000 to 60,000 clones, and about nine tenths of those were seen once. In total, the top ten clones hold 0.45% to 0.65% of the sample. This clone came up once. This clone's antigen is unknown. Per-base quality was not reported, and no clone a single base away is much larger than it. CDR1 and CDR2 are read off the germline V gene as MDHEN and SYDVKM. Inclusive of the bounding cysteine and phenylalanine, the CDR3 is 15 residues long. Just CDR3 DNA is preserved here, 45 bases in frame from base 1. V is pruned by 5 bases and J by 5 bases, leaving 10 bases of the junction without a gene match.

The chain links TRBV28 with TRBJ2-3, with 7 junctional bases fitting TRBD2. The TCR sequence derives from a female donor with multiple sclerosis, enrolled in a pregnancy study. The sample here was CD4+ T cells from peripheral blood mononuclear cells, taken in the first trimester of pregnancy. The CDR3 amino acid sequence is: CASSHSGIYRDTQYF. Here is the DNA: TGTGCCAGCAGTCACAGCGGGATTTATAGAGATACGCAGTATTTT.